This T cell receptor beta chain was sequenced during a study of T and B cells in COVID-19 patients. BIOMED2 TRB-A/B primer pools were used in multiplex TRB PCR. TCRdb used MiXCR to reprocess the multiplex PCR reads, holding one entry per CDR3 protein. The sample lists under 8,500 distinct CDR3 sequences; 25% to 35% were seen once. With respect to this clonotype: Its antigen remains unknown.

Study-level findings and limits: Patients with COVID-19 reportedly showed strongly skewed T cell receptor beta variable and joining gene usage.

CDR1 is MNHEY and CDR2 is SVGEGT in the germline V gene. V gave up 6 bases and J gave up 2 bases; unmatched junction bases: 11. The CDR3 is 17 residues long. TRB was amplified from about 250-500 ng of blood genomic DNA. The chain is built from TRBV6-2 or TRBV6-3 and TRBJ2-1; 9 bases are shared with TRBD2. The clonotype comes from a human donor with active COVID-19. The sample consisted of blood. In DNA, the CDR3 is TGTGCCAGCAGCTTAGTCAGTAGCGGGGGACCCTACAATGAGCAGTTCTTC. Translation gives CASSLVSSGGPYNEQFF.